Following are 23 T cell receptor beta chains from one sample sequenced in a study of blood T cell repertoires in COVID-19. Profiling relied on immunoSEQ multiplex PCR, and the TCRdb table lists in-frame clones only, not all of them. The sample records over 400,000 clones, more than 80% being singletons. Specimen: peripheral blood. The receptors here all came from a woman in her 30s with active or convalescent COVID-19.

The chain joins TRBV2 to TRBJ1-3; 7 nucleotides match TRBD1. The germline V gene has CDR1 SNHLY and CDR2 FYNNEI. J lost 0 bases, V lost 7 bases, and 9 bases had no gene match. This CDR3 spans 16 amino acids. The CDR3 here is CASTLWTGSSGNTIYF. The CDR3 coding sequence is TGTGCCAGCACCCTCTGGACAGGCAGCTCTGGAAACACCATATATTTT.

This clone was observed once. The genes are TRBV5-1 and TRBJ2-3, with 7 bases that match TRBD1. Germline V gene lookup returns CDR1 SGHRS and CDR2 YFSETQ. Trimming removed 7 bases from V and 0 bases from J; junction bases left unmatched: 8. The CDR3 is 15 amino acids. CDR3 DNA sequence: TGCGCCAGCTTGCCGGACAGGCTTAGCACAGATACGCAGTATTTT. It specifies CASLPDRLSTDTQYF.

This chain connects TRBV6-5 to TRBJ2-1; TRBD1 matches 9 bases. V gave up 5 bases and J gave up 6 bases; unmatched junction bases: 5. Germline CDR1 and CDR2: MNHEY and SVGAGI. This CDR3 has 14 amino acids. The CDR3 DNA reads TGTGCCAGCAGTCCGGGGACAGGGACCAATGAGCAGTTCTTC. The encoded protein is CASSPGTGTNEQFF.

This chain uses TRBV5-1 with TRBJ2-7, with 10 bases lining up with TRBD1. This CDR3 region has 14 residues. Trimming at V came to 7 bases and at J to 6 bases, leaving 10 bases not matched to a gene. The germline V gene has CDR1 SGHRS and CDR2 YFSETQ. For the CDR3, the DNA is TGCGCCAGCGGGGGGGACAGGGGATCTTTCGAGCAGTACTTC. Translation gives CASGGDRGSFEQYF.

The V gene is TRBV2, the J gene TRBJ1-4; TRBD1 aligns across 7 bases. CDR3 size: 17 residues. CDR1 is SNHLY, CDR2 FYNNEI, per germline. Trimming removed 10 bases from V and 3 bases from J; junction bases left unmatched: 17. In DNA form, the CDR3 reads TGTGCCATCCTCTGGTCACGGTTCAGGGGGGCTAATGAAAAACTGTTTTTT. Protein sequence: CAILWSRFRGANEKLFF. The full variable domain, with the rest looked up from reference TRBV2 and TRBJ1-4, is EPEVTQTPSHQVTQMGQEVILRCVPISNHLYFYWYRQILGQKVEFLVSFYNNEISEKSEIFDDQFSVERPDGSNFTLKIRSTKLEDSAMYFCAILWSRFRGANEKLFFGSGTQLSVL.

This sequence joins TRBV19 and TRBJ1-5, with 9 bases identical to TRBD1. V was clipped by 4 bases and J by 4 bases; unmatched bases: 20. This CDR3 has 20 residues. The germline CDR1 and CDR2 sequences are LNHDA and SQIVND (reference sequence). The CDR3 nucleotides read TGTGCCAGTAGTAGATTCGGCAAACAGGGGGCTGGAGTCTTTAATCAGCCCCAGCATTTT. Translating it yields CASSRFGKQGAGVFNQPQHF.

The rearrangement uses TRBV5-5 and TRBJ1-2; TRBD1 matches 8 bases. V gave up 0 bases and J gave up 4 bases; unmatched junction bases: 14. Germline V lookup: CDR1 SGHKS, CDR2 YYEKEE (reference sequence). This CDR3 has 18 amino acids. The CDR3, as DNA: TGTGCCAGCAGCTTGGAGTCGGGATATCAGGGGGCTGGCTATGGCTACACCTTC. This sequence encodes CASSLESGYQGAGYGYTF.

V usage is TRBV27 and J usage is TRBJ2-1, with D possibly matching TRBD2 (6 bases). Germline V gene data show CDR1 as MNHEY and CDR2 as SMNVEV (reference sequence). This CDR3 region has 14 residues. V shed 6 bases and J shed 4 bases, with 13 bases lying between them. CDR3 sequence reads: CASRGLSLYNEQFF. The CDR3 nucleotides are TGTGCCAGCAGGGGACTTTCGCTTTACAATGAGCAGTTCTTC.

The chain employs TRBV10-2 and TRBJ2-7; weak D call: TRBD2 (7 bases). This CDR3 spans 20 amino acids. Looked up from germline, CDR1 is WSHSY and CDR2 is SAAADI. Trimming shortened V by 4 bases and J by 4 bases, and 32 bases separated the two germline ends. CDR3 in DNA: TGCGCCAGCAGTGCGCCGATGACCGAAATACCACAGGGAGGGAGATACGAGCAGTACTTC. Translated: CASSAPMTEIPQGGRYEQYF.

This chain uses TRBV9 with TRBJ1-4; D gene unclear. CDR3 length: 15 amino acids. V lost 4 bases and J lost 0, with 10 bases in between. Looked up from germline, CDR1 is SGDLS and CDR2 is YYNGEE. CDR3 bases: TGTGCCAGCAGCTCAGAGGAGGCAACTAATGAAAAACTGTTTTTT. It is translated as CASSSEEATNEKLFF.

The V and J genes are TRBV5-4 and TRBJ1-4; TRBD1 is a possible D gene (6 bases). The germline V gene has CDR1 SGHNT and CDR2 YYREEE (reference sequence). CDR3 length: 16 amino acids. With 4 bases removed from V and 0 bases from J, the gap between germline ends came to 13 bases. CDR3 sequence reads: CASSTDSYSTNEKLFF. For the CDR3, the DNA is TGTGCCAGCAGCACGGACAGTTACTCAACTAATGAAAAACTGTTTTTT. The complete variable domain, with remaining parts taken from reference TRBV5-4 and TRBJ1-4, reads ETGVTQSPTHLIKTRGQQVTLRCSSQSGHNTVSWYQQALGQGPQFIFQYYREEENGRGNFPPRFSGLQFPNYSSELNVNALELDDSALYLCASSTDSYSTNEKLFFGSGTQLSVL.

V gene TRBV4-2 combines with J gene TRBJ1-4; D is undetermined. Germline V gene data show CDR1 as LGHNA and CDR2 as YNFKEQ. CDR3 size: 17 residues. V dropped 0 bases and J dropped 0 bases, with 11 bases sitting between them. CDR3 protein: CASSQEWSPATNEKLFF. The CDR3 coding sequence is TGTGCCAGCAGCCAAGAGTGGTCGCCAGCAACTAATGAAAAACTGTTTTTT.

In DNA form, the CDR3 reads TGTGCCAGCAGCCGGGACAGGGGAGTCACTGAAGCTTTCTTT. Translation gives CASSRDRGVTEAFF. The rearrangement links TRBV11-2 to TRBJ1-1, with 10 bases matching TRBD1. There are 14 residues in the CDR3. V lost 5 bases, J lost 4 bases, and 4 bases stayed unmatched. Germline CDR1 is SGHAT and CDR2 is FQNNGV.

The chain has TRBV2 and TRBJ1-4; D is undetermined. The germline V and J ends were trimmed by 6 bases and 8 bases, with 19 bases remaining between them. Per germline, CDR1 SNHLY and CDR2 FYNNEI. The CDR3 has 15 residues. The CDR3 sequence: CASSPTGISIEKLFF. In DNA, the CDR3 is TGTGCCAGCAGCCCCACCGGGATATCGATCGAAAAACTGTTTTTT.

This clone occurred a few times. The chain uses TRBV2 and TRBJ2-7; D might be TRBD1 (5 bases). The CDR3 contains 16 residues. Germline V gene lookup returns CDR1 SNHLY and CDR2 FYNNEI. Trimming shortened V by 3 bases and J by 4 bases, and 19 bases separated the two germline ends. The CDR3 sequence is CASSETLAGLRYEQYF. The CDR3 DNA reads TGTGCCAGCAGTGAGACATTGGCAGGGTTGAGGTACGAGCAGTACTTC.

The rearrangement joins TRBV19 to TRBJ1-5; D is undetermined. V was trimmed by 3 bases and J by 0 bases, leaving 9 bases between them. Germline V lookup: CDR1 LNHDA, CDR2 SQIVND (reference sequence). The CDR3 totals 15 residues. CDR3 amino acids: CASSIPNYSNQPQHF. The CDR3 DNA sequence: TGTGCCAGTAGTATCCCCAACTATAGCAATCAGCCCCAGCATTTT. Filled out from reference TRBV19 and TRBJ1-5, the complete variable domain reads DGGITQSPKYLFRKEGQNVTLSCEQNLNHDAMYWYRQDPGQGLRLIYYSQIVNDFQKGDIAEGYSVSREKKESFPLTVTSAQKNPTAFYLCASSIPNYSNQPQHFGDGTRLSIL.

The rearrangement uses TRBV18 and TRBJ1-6; 11 nucleotides match TRBD1. V shed 3 bases, J shed 7 bases, and the junction held 8 bases outside the gene matches. The CDR3 is made up of 17 amino acids. Germline V gives CDR1 KGHSH, CDR2 LQKENI. CDR3 nucleotides: TGTGCCAGCTCACCGTCTCGGACAGGGGGCGGAAATTCACCCCTCCACTTT. Translated: CASSPSRTGGGNSPLHF.

In this sample, this clone turned up once. The gene calls are TRBV10-3 and TRBJ2-2; TRBD1 aligns across 8 bases. Trimming took 6 bases from V and 1 from J; bases not matched to a gene: 4. Germline V gene lookup returns CDR1 ENHRY and CDR2 SYGVKD. The CDR3 has 15 residues. Written as DNA, the CDR3 is TGTGCCATCAGGAACGACAGGGGGAACACCGGGGAGCTGTTTTTT. Its protein product is CAIRNDRGNTGELFF.

The chain combines TRBV5-1 with TRBJ2-5; D remains unclear. Germline assignment: CDR1 SGHRS and CDR2 YFSETQ. The V end lost 0 bases, the J end lost 1 base, and 10 bases lay between the germline ends. This CDR3 contains 15 residues. CDR3 sequence reads: CASSLAASTQETQYF. The DNA of the CDR3 is TGCGCCAGCAGCTTGGCAGCTAGTACCCAAGAGACCCAGTACTTC.

The V call is TRBV6-5, the J call TRBJ1-1, with a tentative D call TRBD1 (6 bases). V shed 2 bases and J shed 5 bases, with 15 bases lying between them. This CDR3 region has 15 residues. Germline values: CDR1 MNHEY, CDR2 SVGAGI. The CDR3 coding sequence is TGTGCCAGCAGTTACCCGACCGGGGGGCAAACTGAAGCTTTCTTT. Its protein is CASSYPTGGQTEAFF.

This chain uses TRBV3-1 (or the pseudogene TRBV3-2) with TRBJ2-5; a possible D gene is TRBD1 (6 bases). The CDR3 extends over 16 amino acids. CDR1 is LGHDT, CDR2 YNNKEL, per germline (reference sequence). V was shortened by 1 base and J by 4 bases, with 16 bases between the two germline ends. CDR3 sequence: CASSQAETGLRETQYF. CDR3 DNA sequence: TGTGCCAGCAGCCAAGCGGAAACAGGGTTGCGAGAGACCCAGTACTTC.

The chain recombines TRBV11-2 with TRBJ2-3; 9 bases agree with TRBD1. Germline CDR1 SGHAT, CDR2 FQNNGV. The V and J ends lost 7 bases and 3 bases, in that order; junction bases with no gene match: 8. This CDR3 has 15 amino acids. The CDR3 sequence is CASTYRQGETDTQYF. CDR3 coding DNA: TGTGCCAGCACATATCGACAGGGGGAGACAGATACGCAGTATTTT.

The CDR3 DNA reads as TGTGCCAGTAGTACTCCCCTACAGGGGGCCCCCCAGCCCCAGCATTTT. This codes for CASSTPLQGAPQPQHF. The chain couples TRBV19 to TRBJ1-5, with 9 bases aligning to TRBD1. The germline V gene encodes CDR1 LNHDA and CDR2 SQIVND (reference sequence). CDR3 length: 16 residues. V was clipped by 4 bases and J by 7 bases; unmatched bases: 11.